This TCR beta chain was profiled in a study of PD-1 blockade in classical Hodgkin lymphoma. Following autologous stem cell transplantation, relapse occurred in every patient, and exposure to brentuximab vedotin varied. V dropped 1 base and J dropped 7; count of bases not matched to a gene: 4. Germline V gene data show CDR1 as LNHDA and CDR2 as SQIVND (reference sequence). The CDR3 length is 15 residues. This clone was seen only a few times. Sequencing was performed with immunoSEQ multiplex PCR; in TCRdb, only in-frame clones are kept and a portion is missing. The profile shows fewer than 15,000 clones, about 91% of them singletons.

The chain couples TRBV19 to TRBJ2-1; 10 bases match TRBD1. Sequenced here: peripheral blood mononuclear cells (PBMCs), sampled at baseline. The sequence was obtained from a human donor with classical Hodgkin lymphoma. The CDR3 protein is CASSIGQGAINEQFF. CDR3 nucleotides: TGTGCCAGTAGTATAGGACAGGGGGCGATTAATGAGCAGTTCTTC. The full variable domain, its missing parts supplied by reference TRBV19 and TRBJ2-1, is DGGITQSPKYLFRKEGQNVTLSCEQNLNHDAMYWYRQDPGQGLRLIYYSQIVNDFQKGDIAEGYSVSREKKESFPLTVTSAQKNPTAFYLCASSIGQGAINEQFFGPGTRLTVL.